Shown below are 16 T cell receptor beta chains from a single sample sequenced in a study of blood T cell repertoires in COVID-19. Some clones are missing from TCRdb's copy, which holds only in-frame ones; the method was immunoSEQ multiplex PCR. The table lists roughly 150,000 clones, roughly 85% of them singletons. Sequenced sample: peripheral blood. These receptors came from a human donor in a cohort sampled during active COVID-19.

V usage is TRBV2 and J usage is TRBJ1-1; 8 bases line up with TRBD1. Germline loops: CDR1 SNHLY, CDR2 FYNNEI. The CDR3 is made up of 15 amino acids. Trimming removed 4 bases from V and 0 bases from J; junction bases left unmatched: 4. In nucleotides, the CDR3 is TGTGCCAGCAGTGTGACAGGGGAGGTGAACACTGAAGCTTTCTTT. Its translation: CASSVTGEVNTEAFF.

This chain uses TRBV5-4 with TRBJ2-7, with TRBD1 identical over 7 bases. With 2 bases clipped from V and 6 bases from J, the junction kept 2 bases outside the gene matches. The CDR3 consists of 12 residues. CDR1 and CDR2 (germline): SGHNT, YYREEE (reference sequence). Here the CDR3 reads CASSFGQAEQYF. CDR3 DNA sequence: TGTGCCAGCAGCTTTGGACAGGCCGAGCAGTACTTC. The full variable domain, rest sourced from reference TRBV5-4 and TRBJ2-7, is ETGVTQSPTHLIKTRGQQVTLRCSSQSGHNTVSWYQQALGQGPQFIFQYYREEENGRGNFPPRFSGLQFPNYSSELNVNALELDDSALYLCASSFGQAEQYFGPGTRLTVT.

The chain employs TRBV7-9 and TRBJ1-2, with D possibly matching TRBD1 (5 bases). This CDR3 is built from 13 residues. V was shortened by 5 bases and J by 3 bases, with 10 bases between the two germline ends. CDR1 SEHNR and CDR2 FQNEAQ come from the germline V gene (reference sequence). The CDR3 loop reads CASSRPGDYGYTF. The DNA for the CDR3 is TGTGCCAGCAGCCGCCCGGGGGACTATGGCTACACCTTC.

J is TRBJ1-4 and V is TRBV6-5; D unresolved. This CDR3 has 14 residues. Germline V gene data show CDR1 as MNHEY and CDR2 as SVGAGI. Deletions cut 2 bases from V and 3 bases from J, with 7 bases between. The CDR3 DNA follows: TGTGCCAGCAGTTACCGAGGAGCTAATGAAAAACTGTTTTTT. This translates into CASSYRGANEKLFF.

V gene TRBV4-3 combines with J gene TRBJ1-1; D may be TRBD1 (5 bases). The germline gives CDR1 LGHNA, CDR2 YSLEER. This CDR3 has 15 amino acids. V was shortened by 3 bases and J by 0 bases, with 11 bases between the two germline ends. The CDR3 DNA is TGCGCCAGCAGCCATCTGGGGGGGATGAACACTGAAGCTTTCTTT. It specifies CASSHLGGMNTEAFF.

The CDR3 reads CASSLAVGANYLTEAFF. CDR3 bases: TGCGCCAGCAGCTTGGCCGTAGGGGCCAACTACCTCACTGAAGCTTTCTTT. This chain joins TRBV5-1 and TRBJ1-1; perhaps TRBD1 as D (5 bases). Germline-derived CDR1 and CDR2 are SGHRS and YFSETQ. This CDR3 contains 17 residues. The germline V and J ends were trimmed by 0 bases and 4 bases, with 19 bases remaining between them.

This chain uses TRBV30 with TRBJ1-2; D is undetermined. Germline values: CDR1 GTSNPN, CDR2 SVGIG (reference sequence). The length of the CDR3 is 11 residues. The ends were cut back, 1 base at V and 4 bases at J, with 4 bases in the middle. CDR3 protein: CAWSAGYGYTF. CDR3 nucleotides: TGTGCCTGGAGTGCAGGCTATGGCTACACCTTC.

This chain connects TRBV28 to TRBJ1-6; 9 positions agree with TRBD1. From germline, CDR1 is MDHEN and CDR2 SYDVKM. V trimming: 6 bases; J trimming: 8 bases; junction bases outside the gene matches: 5. This CDR3 contains 14 residues. CDR3 in DNA: TGTGCCAGCAGCCTACAGGGGGCGGATTCACCCCTCCACTTT. Protein product: CASSLQGADSPLHF.

This clone was found a few times. CDR3 sequence reads: CASSAGLAGGSEQFF. CDR3 in DNA: TGTGCCAGCAGCGCGGGACTAGCGGGAGGGTCTGAGCAGTTCTTC. The J gene is TRBJ2-1, the V gene TRBV11-3; 16 bases map to TRBD2. The CDR3 is made up of 15 amino acids. Per germline, CDR1 SGHNT and CDR2 YENEEA. Trimming took 5 bases from V and 9 from J; bases not matched to a gene: 4. The entire variable domain, with the rest obtained from reference TRBV11-3 and TRBJ2-1, is as follows: EAGVVQSPRYKIIEKKQPVAFWCNPISGHNTLYWYLQNLGQGPELLIRYENEEAVDDSQLPKDRFSAERLKGVDSTLKIQPAELGDSAVYLCASSAGLAGGSEQFFGPGTRLTVL.

The J gene is TRBJ2-2, the V gene TRBV7-2, with D possibly matching TRBD2 (5 bases). Germline CDR1 reads SGHTA; CDR2 reads FQGNSA. The CDR3 totals 13 residues. Trimming left V 5 bases short and J 4 bases short, with 8 bases between. CDR3 loop: CASSKEVTGELFF. The DNA of the CDR3 is TGTGCCAGCAGCAAGGAGGTCACCGGGGAGCTGTTTTTT.

This clone was found a few times. This chain links TRBV7-9 with TRBJ2-4; tentatively, D is TRBD2 (5 bases). The CDR3 runs to 11 residues. Germline V gives CDR1 SEHNR, CDR2 FQNEAQ (reference sequence). Trimming cost V 10 bases and J 10 bases, with 14 bases left between them. The CDR3 bases are TGTGCCATCGACGAGGGTCGAATTCAGTACTTC. This gives the protein CAIDEGRIQYF.

This clone was counted a few times. The chain links TRBV28 to TRBJ1-6; 9 bases line up with TRBD1. Germline V CDR1 and CDR2: MDHEN, SYDVKM. CDR3 size: 16 residues. Trimming took 5 bases from V and 5 from J; bases not matched to a gene: 7. CDR3 sequence: CASSPQGQGHNSPLHF. In DNA, the CDR3 is TGTGCCAGCAGTCCTCAGGGACAGGGCCATAATTCACCCCTCCACTTT.

The chain is built from TRBV7-3 and TRBJ2-7, with 10 bases matching TRBD1. Per germline, CDR1 SGHTA and CDR2 FQGTGA. The trim removed 5 bases at V and 6 bases at J, leaving 1 base unmatched. The CDR3 has 12 amino acids. The CDR3: CASSRTGGEQYF. In DNA, the CDR3 is TGTGCCAGCAGCCGGACAGGGGGCGAGCAGTACTTC.

The rearrangement uses TRBV7-6 and TRBJ2-1, with TRBD1 matching over 11 bases. CDR3 size: 15 residues. Per the germline V gene, CDR1 is SGHVS and CDR2 is FNYEAQ. V shed 7 bases, J shed 4 bases, and the junction held 6 bases outside the gene matches. The DNA of the CDR3 is TGTGCCAGCACCTCCGGGACAGGGGGATACAATGAGCAGTTCTTC. It translates to CASTSGTGGYNEQFF.

The rearrangement uses TRBV18 and TRBJ2-1; D is perhaps TRBD2 (5 bases). The CDR3 sequence is 13 residues long. V lost 5 bases and J 10 bases, leaving 15 bases between the germline ends. The germline V gene encodes CDR1 KGHSH and CDR2 LQKENI. DNA for the CDR3: TGTGCCAGCTCAGGGCAGGCGCCGGGGGAGCAGTTCTTC. Translated, it gives CASSGQAPGEQFF.

This clone was observed a handful of times. The chain couples TRBV9 to TRBJ2-1; 9 nucleotides align to TRBD2. V lost 3 bases and J lost 10; bases outside the gene matches: 14. CDR3 size: 16 residues. The germline gives CDR1 SGDLS, CDR2 YYNGEE. CDR3 in amino acids: CASSDRQGVAGAEQFF. DNA of the CDR3: TGTGCCAGCAGCGATCGACAGGGAGTAGCGGGAGCAGAGCAGTTCTTC.